These 10 T cell receptor beta chains originate from one sample sequenced in a study of blood T cells in healthy people across ages. Then a second PCR, running roughly 7 to 11 cycles, was carried out with a sample-barcoded 5' primer and a J-beta primer mix. TCRdb fed the 5' RACE reads into MiXCR, producing one record per CDR3 protein. Of around 850,000 distinct CDR3 sequences listed, roughly 34% are singletons. Sequenced: blood. The source of these receptors is a man between 18 and 35 years old in good health.

This clonotype has a handful of counts. This chain connects TRBV12-3 or TRBV12-4 to TRBJ2-3; 8 nucleotides match TRBD2. Unmatched junction bases numbered 7, after V lost 6 bases and J lost 2 bases. This CDR3 has 15 amino acids. In DNA, the CDR3 is TGTGCCAGCAGCCCGGGGGGGGCGTTCACAGATACGCAGTATTTT. It is translated as CASSPGGAFTDTQYF.

This clonotype was counted a few times. V gene TRBV4-1 combines with J gene TRBJ2-2, with D hard to call. Germline CDR1 MGHRA, CDR2 YSYEKL. CDR3 length: 16 amino acids. V was pared by 1 base and J by 5 bases, with 14 bases between. CDR3 sequence: CASSQVDLVSTGELFF. The DNA for the CDR3 is TGCGCCAGCAGCCAAGTAGACCTTGTTTCAACCGGGGAGCTGTTTTTT.

Written as DNA, the CDR3 is TGCGCCAGCAGCTTGAAGGCTAGCGGGGCCCGGGGAGAGACCCAGTACTTC. Translating gives CASSLKASGARGETQYF. This rearrangement joins TRBV5-1 to TRBJ2-5; 9 bases map to TRBD2. CDR1 is SGHRS, CDR2 YFSETQ, per germline. With V trimmed by 1 base and J by 4 bases, 11 bases remained unmatched. The CDR3 is 17 residues long.

Notes on this clonotype: A clone one base away is much larger, so this may be a read error. The chain carries TRBV28 and TRBJ2-7, with 8 bases fitting TRBD1. V lost 7 bases, J lost 7 bases, and 9 bases stayed unmatched. Germline-derived CDR1 and CDR2 are MDHEN and SYDVKM. The CDR3 extends over 13 amino acids. CDR3 sequence: CASNRGNSNEQYF. The CDR3 DNA reads TGTGCCAGCAACAGGGGGAATAGCAATGAGCAGTACTTC.

This clonotype was counted only a few times. This chain connects TRBV20-1 to TRBJ2-3; D possibly uses TRBD1 or TRBD2 (6 bases each). Germline V gene sequence: CDR1 DFQATT, CDR2 SNEGSKA (reference sequence). The CDR3 extends over 16 amino acids. Trimming left V 3 bases short and J 0 bases short, with 16 bases between. The CDR3 reads CSASGGVRFSTDTQYF. CDR3 coding DNA: TGCAGTGCTAGCGGGGGCGTGAGATTTAGCACAGATACGCAGTATTTT.

The chain combines TRBV7-9 with TRBJ1-4, with D possibly TRBD1 on 6 matching bases. Germline lookup yields CDR1 SEHNR and CDR2 FQNEAQ (reference sequence). The CDR3 is 15 residues long. V was trimmed by 5 bases and J by 3 bases, leaving 13 bases between them. The CDR3 is CASSAQGFPNEKLFF. The CDR3, as DNA: TGTGCCAGCAGCGCCCAGGGGTTCCCTAATGAAAAACTGTTTTTT.

This clonotype was observed once. This may arise from a read error, as a much more abundant clone is one base away. The chain has TRBV5-1 and TRBJ2-1; D tentatively fits TRBD1 or TRBD2 (5 bases each). The germline CDR1 and CDR2 sequences are SGHRS and YFSETQ. This CDR3 contains 13 residues. The CDR3 DNA reads as TGCGCCAGCAGCTTCGAGGGGAACAATGGGCAGTTCTTC. It yields the protein CASSFEGNNGQFF. Using reference TRBV5-1 and TRBJ2-1 for the parts outside the CDR3, the full variable domain is KAGVTQTPRYLIKTRGQQVTLSCSPISGHRSVSWYQQTPGQGLQFLFEYFSETQRNKGNFPGRFSGRQFSNSRSEMNVSTLELGDSALYLCASSFEGNNGQFFGPGTRLTVL.

The chain joins TRBV20-1 to TRBJ2-5; D perhaps matches TRBD2 (6 bases). CDR1 and CDR2 (germline): DFQATT, SNEGSKA (reference sequence). V shed 3 bases and J shed 1 base, with 9 bases lying between them. This CDR3 has 13 amino acids. CDR3 residues: CSASAGLQETQYF. CDR3 DNA: TGCAGTGCTAGTGCGGGACTCCAAGAGACCCAGTACTTC.

J is TRBJ2-2 and V is TRBV27, with D possibly called TRBD1 or TRBD2 (6 bases each). The ends were cut back, 5 bases at V and 4 bases at J, with 17 bases in the middle. This CDR3 region has 16 residues. The germline gives CDR1 MNHEY, CDR2 SMNVEV (reference sequence). The CDR3 spells CASSPPRGAGTGELFF. The DNA for the CDR3 is TGTGCCAGCAGTCCCCCGAGGGGGGCCGGCACCGGGGAGCTGTTTTTT.

Regarding this clonotype: A much larger clone differs from this one at a single base, so this may be a read error. The V gene is TRBV20-1, the J gene TRBJ2-4; TRBD1 or TRBD2 may be the D gene (5 bases each). The germline gives CDR1 DFQATT, CDR2 SNEGSKA (reference sequence). The CDR3 contains 13 residues. The CDR3 sequence: CSAGDEGPNIQYF. CDR3 nucleotide sequence: TGCAGTGCTGGAGATGAGGGGCCGAACATTCAGTACTTC.